These 10 T cell receptor beta chains were all obtained from the same sample, sequenced in a study of Ad26.COV2.S vaccination and SARS-CoV-2 variants. Sequenced by immunoSEQ multiplex PCR; TCRdb stores in-frame clones only, minus some. The sample contains approximately 480,000 clones, roughly 87% of which appear only once. Treatment described: some 20 received Ad26.COV2.S at low or high dose, single or two shots; several received placebo; per-sample allocation not given. Sampling occurred on day 63 after the first vaccine or placebo injection. Sample: peripheral blood, taken in a trial of Ad26.COV2.S vaccine versus placebo. The source of these receptors is a person between 18 and 60 years old who received the Ad26.COV2.S COVID-19 vaccine or a placebo.

The chain combines TRBV6-6 with TRBJ2-5, with 9 bases lining up with TRBD2. The length of the CDR3 is 13 residues. V trimming: 6 bases; J trimming: 5 bases; junction bases outside the gene matches: 4. Germline V gene data show CDR1 as MNHNY and CDR2 as SVGAGI (reference sequence). CDR3 nucleotides: TGTGCCAGCAGGGGGACTAGCAGGGAGACCCAGTACTTC. Amino acids: CASRGTSRETQYF.

The CDR3 coding sequence is TGCGCCAGCAGCCCGATGGACAGGGGAGGTAATGAGCAGTTCTTC. This translates into CASSPMDRGGNEQFF. This chain joins TRBV5-1 and TRBJ2-1, with 9 bases matching TRBD1. V shed 4 bases and J 7 bases; nucleotides not matched to a gene: 9. CDR3 length equals 15 residues. The V gene's germline CDR1 is SGHRS and CDR2 YFSETQ.

The chain has TRBV15 and TRBJ2-7, with TRBD1 matching over 11 bases. Per germline, CDR1 LNHNV and CDR2 YYDKDF (reference sequence). The CDR3 consists of 15 residues. V was clipped by 4 bases and J by 2 bases; unmatched bases: 4. CDR3 loop: CATSKGQGDTYEQYF. The DNA of the CDR3 is TGTGCCACCAGCAAGGGACAGGGGGACACCTACGAGCAGTACTTC.

V gene TRBV28 combines with J gene TRBJ1-1; no definite D call. Trimming removed 7 bases at V and 4 bases at J, with 13 bases between. Per germline, CDR1 MDHEN and CDR2 SYDVKM. The CDR3 loop spans 13 amino acids. Written as DNA, the CDR3 is TGTGCCAGCAATACCGGGCATAGCACTGAAGCTTTCTTT. Translated, it gives CASNTGHSTEAFF.

The chain employs TRBV10-3 and TRBJ2-5, with TRBD1 matching 12 bases. CDR3 length: 16 residues. Germline-derived CDR1 and CDR2 are ENHRY and SYGVKD. After removal of 3 bases from V and 5 bases from J, the junction contained 7 bases not matched to a gene. CDR3 residues: CAISEQGQGALETQYF. The CDR3 nucleotides are TGTGCCATCAGTGAACAGGGACAGGGGGCTCTGGAGACCCAGTACTTC.

In its sample, this clone was seen once. The chain couples TRBV29-1 to TRBJ2-7, with D possibly TRBD1 on 5 matching bases. The CDR3 contains 12 residues. CDR1 is SQVTM, CDR2 ANQGSEA, per germline. The ends were cut back, 4 bases at V and 0 bases at J, with 7 bases in the middle. CDR3 region: CSVGRDSYEQYF. The CDR3 bases are TGCAGCGTTGGCAGGGACTCCTACGAGCAGTACTTC.

The chain is built from TRBV2 and TRBJ1-2; D is possibly TRBD1 (5 bases). V was shortened by 6 bases and J by 4 bases, with 24 bases between the two germline ends. CDR1 and CDR2 from the germline V gene are SNHLY and FYNNEI. The CDR3 extends over 17 amino acids. CDR3 DNA sequence: TGTGCCAGCAGACCTCCAGGGCCTACGCTAGGAGGCTATGGCTACACCTTC. Protein sequence: CASRPPGPTLGGYGYTF.

A note on this clone: Germline and junction disagree at one end, which may indicate a read error. The chain joins TRBV7-3 to TRBJ2-5, with TRBD2 matching over 8 bases. Germline values: CDR1 SGHTA, CDR2 FQGTGA. The CDR3 has 13 residues. The CDR3 sequence is CASSLNGREASHF. For the CDR3, the DNA is TGTGCCAGCAGCTTAAACGGGCGGGAGGCCTCACACTTC.

This chain connects TRBV24-1 to TRBJ1-1; D is undetermined. Germline assignment: CDR1 KGHDR and CDR2 SFDVKD. V was pared by 0 bases and J by 3 bases, with 10 bases between. The CDR3 is made up of 15 amino acids. The CDR3 is CATSDLLRGHTEAFF. CDR3 nucleotides: TGTGCCACCAGTGATTTGCTTCGGGGTCACACTGAAGCTTTCTTT.

The CDR3 spells CASSRFLTAEGKLFF. Written as DNA, the CDR3 is TGTGCCAGCAGCCGTTTCCTCACAGCCGAGGGGAAACTGTTTTTT. The chain employs TRBV7-2 and TRBJ1-4; weak D call: TRBD1 (5 bases). This CDR3 is 15 amino acids long. Between the trimmed V and J ends, which lost 5 bases and 11 bases, there was a span of 21 bases. Germline lookup yields CDR1 SGHTA and CDR2 FQGNSA. The full variable domain, its missing parts supplied by reference TRBV7-2 and TRBJ1-4, is GAGVSQSPSNKVTEKGKDVELRCDPISGHTALYWYRQSLGQGLEFLIYFQGNSAPDKSGLPSDRFSAERTGGSVSTLTIQRTQQEDSAVYLCASSRFLTAEGKLFFGSGTQLSVL.